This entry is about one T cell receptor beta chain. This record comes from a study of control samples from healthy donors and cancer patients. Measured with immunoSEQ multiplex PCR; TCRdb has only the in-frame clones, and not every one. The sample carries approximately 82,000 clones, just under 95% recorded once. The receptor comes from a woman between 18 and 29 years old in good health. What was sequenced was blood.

The CDR3 loop is CASSITGTYEQYF. CDR3 nucleotide sequence: TGTGCCAGTAGTATAACAGGGACCTACGAGCAGTACTTC. This chain uses TRBV19 with TRBJ2-7; weak D call: TRBD1 (6 bases). The V end was cut by 2 bases, the J end by 2 bases, with 7 bases between. The CDR3 sequence is 13 residues long. Germline lookup yields CDR1 LNHDA and CDR2 SQIVND (reference sequence).